A single T cell receptor beta chain is shown here with its context. Antigen specificity is unknown. Measured with immunoSEQ multiplex PCR; TCRdb has only the in-frame clones, and not every one. The repertoire holds roughly 1,000,000 clones, 75% to 80% seen once, with about 0.52% in the top ten. Germline lookup yields CDR1 MGHDK and CDR2 SYGVNS. The CDR3 is 13 amino acids. V dropped 9 bases and J dropped 7 bases, with 13 bases sitting between them. Recent acute infections and vaccinations were absent in the healthy HIV-negative adult donors. This sample was taken from a study of shared clonotypes between healthy human individuals. In the study overall: CD4 naive and memory got three plates each, CD8 naive two, CD8 memory one. Whole-study results and caveats: Some naive CD4 clonotypes, around 5%, turned up in common across several donors.

The sample comprised memory CD4+ T cells from PBMCs. Subset described: CD45RA-negative fraction. This sequence originates from a man between 18 and 29 years old in good health. Some clones in this sample may be carry-over from other donors' samples. The chain uses TRBV25-1 and TRBJ1-6, with a weak D call TRBD1 (5 bases). The CDR3 protein is CASVNRQNSPLHF. For the CDR3, the DNA is TGTGCCAGTGTCAACAGGCAAAATTCACCCCTCCACTTT.